These 32 T cell receptor beta chains were sequenced from one sample in a study of blood T cell repertoires in COVID-19. Generated by immunoSEQ multiplex PCR, the TCRdb table keeps only in-frame clones and is missing some. The sample has about 210,000 clones, about 90% seen once; the top ten hold approximately 1.2%. The sample consisted of peripheral blood. Receptor source: a man aged 30-40 years with acute or convalescent COVID-19.

J is TRBJ1-1 and V is TRBV29-1; no clear D gene. Trimming pared 7 bases from V and 2 bases from J, leaving 11 bases between. CDR1 and CDR2 from the germline V gene are SQVTM and ANQGSEA. The CDR3 contains 12 residues. The CDR3 spells CSAPGFNTEAFF. In nucleotides, the CDR3 is TGCAGCGCACCGGGATTCAACACTGAAGCTTTCTTT.

The chain recombines TRBV4-1 with TRBJ1-6; 7 bases map to TRBD1. V lost 2 bases to trimming and J lost 7 bases; unmatched junction nucleotides: 8. Germline CDR1 is MGHRA and CDR2 is YSYEKL. This CDR3 contains 16 residues. CDR3 sequence (DNA): TGCGCCAGCAGCCAACTGGGGCGGGACAGCAATTCACCCCTCCACTTT. This sequence encodes CASSQLGRDSNSPLHF.

The gene calls are TRBV6-5 and TRBJ1-3, with 7 bases lining up with TRBD1. Germline-derived CDR1 and CDR2 are MNHEY and SVGAGI. With 2 bases clipped from V and 2 bases from J, the junction kept 3 bases outside the gene matches. The CDR3 runs 15 residues. The CDR3 loop is CASSYEGATGNTIYF. CDR3 coding DNA: TGTGCCAGCAGTTACGAGGGGGCGACTGGAAACACCATATATTTT.

The chain employs TRBV30 and TRBJ1-4, with D perhaps TRBD1 (5 bases). The CDR3 has 13 amino acids. CDR1 and CDR2 (germline): GTSNPN, SVGIG (reference sequence). V was cut by 5 bases and J by 10 bases, with 17 bases left in between. The CDR3 DNA reads TGTGCCTGGGAGCAGGGAAGGGTGGGAAAACTGTTTTTT. Translated, it gives CAWEQGRVGKLFF.

The chain links TRBV9 to TRBJ1-1; 8 nucleotides align to TRBD1. V gave up 3 bases and J gave up 4 bases; unmatched junction bases: 8. CDR3 length: 15 residues. Germline CDR1 and CDR2: SGDLS and YYNGEE. The DNA of the CDR3 is TGTGCCAGCAGCGCCGGGAACAGGGGGGGCACTGAAGCTTTCTTT. Encoded protein: CASSAGNRGGTEAFF.

This chain joins TRBV27 and TRBJ2-5, with 11 bases aligning to TRBD2. The CDR3 has 16 residues. V shed 3 bases, J shed 3 bases, and the junction held 6 bases outside the gene matches. Per the germline V gene, CDR1 is MNHEY and CDR2 is SMNVEV (reference sequence). This chain's CDR3 is CASSFRASGGKETQYF. CDR3 in DNA: TGTGCCAGCAGTTTTAGGGCTAGCGGGGGGAAAGAGACCCAGTACTTC.

The rearrangement links TRBV4-1 to TRBJ2-7; 10 positions agree with TRBD2. Germline V gene data show CDR1 as MGHRA and CDR2 as YSYEKL. The CDR3 consists of 16 residues. V trimming: 0 bases; J trimming: 4 bases; junction bases outside the gene matches: 6. The CDR3 DNA sequence: TGCGCCAGCAGCCAAGAACCTAGCGGGAGCACATACGAGCAGTACTTC. It yields the protein CASSQEPSGSTYEQYF.

The chain uses TRBV25-1 and TRBJ2-7; 12 nucleotides match TRBD2. V trimming: 5 bases; J trimming: 0 bases; junction bases outside the gene matches: 2. The germline V gene encodes CDR1 MGHDK and CDR2 SYGVNS. There are 15 residues in the CDR3. The CDR3 coding sequence is TGTGCCAGCAGTCTACTAGCGGGAGGCTCCTACGAGCAGTACTTC. Protein product: CASSLLAGGSYEQYF.

There are a few counts of this clone. The CDR3, as DNA: TGTGCCAGCAGCCCAAGCGGGTCATTCCAAGAGACCCAGTACTTC. Translated: CASSPSGSFQETQYF. The chain uses TRBV7-9 and TRBJ2-5; maybe TRBD2 (6 bases). The V end was cut by 5 bases, the J end by 1 base, with 14 bases between. This CDR3 has 15 amino acids. In germline, CDR1 is SEHNR, CDR2 FQNEAQ (reference sequence).

The chain is built from TRBV5-1 and TRBJ1-1; TRBD1 might be the D (6 bases). The germline V gene encodes CDR1 SGHRS and CDR2 YFSETQ. CDR3 length equals 14 residues. Trimming left V 0 bases short and J 4 bases short, with 10 bases between. CDR3 in amino acids: CASSLDRAPTEAFF. For the CDR3, the DNA is TGCGCCAGCAGCTTGGACAGGGCCCCCACTGAAGCTTTCTTT.

The chain combines TRBV6-5 with TRBJ2-1; a weak D match, TRBD2 (5 bases). Germline CDR1 is MNHEY and CDR2 is SVGAGI. This CDR3 spans 15 amino acids. V lost 6 bases and J lost 2, with 14 bases in between. DNA for the CDR3: TGTGCCAGCAGCCCCGAAGCCGGGACCTACAATGAGCAGTTCTTC. As protein: CASSPEAGTYNEQFF.

In regard to this clone: Its ends do not fully match the called genes, so a read error is possible. The genes are TRBV27 and TRBJ1-1; TRBD1 aligns across 8 bases. Germline V gene sequence: CDR1 MNHEY, CDR2 SMNVEV (reference sequence). The CDR3 has 17 residues. CDR3 DNA: TGTGCCAGCAGAAAGAGGACAGGGAGAGGGTTCTGGACTGAAACTTTCTTT. It encodes CASRKRTGRGFWTETFF.

V gene TRBV6-5 combines with J gene TRBJ1-1; D perhaps matches TRBD1 (5 bases). There are 14 residues in the CDR3. V was trimmed by 6 bases and J by 3 bases, leaving 14 bases between them. CDR1 and CDR2 (germline): MNHEY, SVGAGI. CDR3 sequence (DNA): TGTGCCAGCAGCTCACTGGGCAGGGACACTGAAGCTTTCTTT. Translating gives CASSSLGRDTEAFF.

This clone was counted once. The chain links TRBV29-1 to TRBJ2-5; 10 nucleotides align to TRBD1. This CDR3 is 14 amino acids long. Germline V gene data show CDR1 as SQVTM and CDR2 as ANQGSEA. V lost 6 bases, J lost 5 bases, and 9 bases stayed unmatched. DNA of the CDR3: TGCAGCGTCCAGACAGGGGGCGCGAGGGAGACCCAGTACTTC. Encoded protein: CSVQTGGARETQYF.

The chain couples TRBV3-1 (or the pseudogene TRBV3-2) to TRBJ2-5, with D possibly being TRBD2 (6 bases). The V and J ends lost 4 bases and 1 base respectively, with 7 bases between them. The CDR3 extends over 13 amino acids. CDR1 and CDR2 (germline): LGHDT, YNNKEL (reference sequence). CDR3 bases: TGTGCCAGCAGCCGGGACTTCCAAGAGACCCAGTACTTC. Its protein product is CASSRDFQETQYF.

V and J are TRBV14 and TRBJ2-3; possibly TRBD2 for D (6 bases). V lost 3 bases to trimming and J lost 4 bases, with 8 bases between them. Germline V gene sequence: CDR1 SGHDN, CDR2 FVKESK. This CDR3 spans 13 amino acids. The CDR3 region is CASSQGGPDTQYF. For the CDR3, the DNA is TGTGCCAGCAGCCAGGGGGGACCAGATACGCAGTATTTT.

Only a few counts were recorded for this clone. The chain carries TRBV10-1 and TRBJ2-3; 12 bases map to TRBD2. V shed 5 bases, J shed 6 bases, and the junction held 9 bases outside the gene matches. The germline V gene has CDR1 WNHNN and CDR2 SYGVQD (reference sequence). This CDR3 spans 16 amino acids. This CDR3 reads CASSRLAGDSGDTQYF. In DNA form, the CDR3 reads TGCGCCAGCAGTCGACTAGCGGGAGATTCGGGGGATACGCAGTATTTT.

V is TRBV19 and J is TRBJ1-2; D possibly corresponds to TRBD1 (6 bases). V lost 1 base to trimming and J lost 0 bases, with 15 bases between them. CDR1 LNHDA and CDR2 SQIVND come from the germline V gene (reference sequence). CDR3 size: 17 residues. The CDR3 bases are TGTGCCAGTAGTATAGCGGCCCTACAGGGAGCTAACTATGGCTACACCTTC. It encodes CASSIAALQGANYGYTF.

This clone was recorded once. The CDR3 protein is CASSPVTGPRSGANVLTF. CDR3 nucleotide sequence: TGTGCCAGCTCACCGGTGACAGGGCCCCGCTCTGGGGCCAACGTCCTGACTTTC. The V gene is TRBV18, the J gene TRBJ2-6, with 7 bases that match TRBD1. The V gene end was trimmed by 3 bases and the J gene end by 0 bases; junction bases not matched to a gene: 8. Germline assignment: CDR1 KGHSH and CDR2 LQKENI. The CDR3 consists of 18 residues.

The chain has TRBV12-3 or TRBV12-4 and TRBJ1-1; 7 bases match TRBD1. This CDR3 spans 13 amino acids. Trimming removed 5 bases from V and 5 bases from J; junction bases left unmatched: 5. This chain's CDR3 is CASSRDRDTEAFF. CDR3 nucleotide sequence: TGTGCCAGCAGTCGCGACAGGGATACTGAAGCTTTCTTT.

V usage is TRBV2 and J usage is TRBJ2-3; D remains unclear. Germline assignment: CDR1 SNHLY and CDR2 FYNNEI. The CDR3 is 12 amino acids. With 7 bases removed from V and 0 bases from J, the gap between germline ends came to 5 bases. The CDR3 here is CASTGSTDTQYF. The CDR3 coding sequence is TGTGCCAGCACGGGTAGCACAGATACGCAGTATTTT.

The chain recombines TRBV6-5 with TRBJ1-1, with D hard to call. The CDR3 loop spans 11 amino acids. Trimming left V 7 bases short and J 11 bases short, with 14 bases between. Germline values: CDR1 MNHEY, CDR2 SVGAGI. The CDR3 region is CASMGHFVAFF. Here the CDR3 DNA reads TGTGCCAGCATGGGCCACTTCGTGGCTTTCTTT.

The CDR3 sequence: CASSYPNRQGAEAFF. CDR3 DNA: TGTGCCAGCAGTTACCCCAATAGGCAGGGCGCTGAAGCTTTCTTT. The chain links TRBV6-6 to TRBJ1-1; D may be TRBD1 (5 bases). CDR1 and CDR2 (germline): MNHNY, SVGAGI (reference sequence). The CDR3 consists of 15 residues. Deletions cut 2 bases from V and 6 bases from J, with 16 bases between.

The chain is built from TRBV5-1 and TRBJ2-1, with TRBD2 matching over 11 bases. V dropped 4 bases and J dropped 7; count of bases not matched to a gene: 7. The CDR3 contains 15 residues. Germline V gene data show CDR1 as SGHRS and CDR2 as YFSETQ. CDR3 sequence reads: CASSPLAGELNEQFF. The CDR3 region has the DNA TGCGCCAGCAGCCCACTAGCGGGAGAGTTGAATGAGCAGTTCTTC.

This clone was counted at least ten times. V is TRBV7-6 and J is TRBJ2-1; D is perhaps TRBD2 (6 bases). This CDR3 contains 12 residues. Between the trimmed V and J ends, which lost 5 bases and 4 bases, there was a span of 6 bases. The germline V gene has CDR1 SGHVS and CDR2 FNYEAQ. The CDR3 loop reads CASSREYNEQFF. The CDR3, as DNA: TGTGCCAGCAGCCGGGAGTACAATGAGCAGTTCTTC. Looking up the rest from reference TRBV7-6 and TRBJ2-1 gives the full variable domain: GAGVSQSPRYKVTKRGQDVALRCDPISGHVSLYWYRQALGQGPEFLTYFNYEAQQDKSGLPNDRFSAERPEGSISTLTIQRTEQRDSAMYRCASSREYNEQFFGPGTRLTVL.

The chain recombines TRBV5-6 with TRBJ1-1; D gene ambiguous. The germline gives CDR1 SGHDT, CDR2 YYEEEE. V was cut by 1 base and J by 4 bases, with 5 bases left in between. The CDR3 loop spans 12 amino acids. The CDR3 nucleotides are TGTGCCAGCAGCTTGATCGGCACTGAAGCTTTCTTT. This gives the protein CASSLIGTEAFF.

The chain employs TRBV19 and TRBJ1-2; 11 bases map to TRBD1. V shed 4 bases and J 0 bases; nucleotides not matched to a gene: 7. CDR1 and CDR2 from the germline V gene are LNHDA and SQIVND (reference sequence). The CDR3 consists of 17 residues. CDR3 region: CASSTGQGARPNYGYTF. The CDR3 DNA is TGTGCCAGTAGTACTGGACAGGGGGCGCGTCCTAACTATGGCTACACCTTC.

The rearrangement uses TRBV7-9 and TRBJ1-1; 7 bases match TRBD1. Germline V gene lookup returns CDR1 SEHNR and CDR2 FQNEAQ (reference sequence). This CDR3 is 16 amino acids long. V was clipped by 4 bases and J by 0 bases; unmatched bases: 8. The CDR3 is CASSSTRTGMNTEAFF. CDR3 nucleotide sequence: TGTGCCAGCAGCTCAACTCGGACAGGAATGAACACTGAAGCTTTCTTT.

This clone was seen ten or more times. This chain uses TRBV4-2 with TRBJ2-1; 8 bases fit TRBD2. Per germline, CDR1 LGHNA and CDR2 YNFKEQ. This CDR3 is 14 amino acids long. V shed 8 bases, J shed 6 bases, and the junction held 9 bases outside the gene matches. CDR3 region: CASSGGASGNEQFF. CDR3 coding DNA: TGTGCCAGCTCCGGGGGGGCGTCGGGCAATGAGCAGTTCTTC.

This chain links TRBV5-6 with TRBJ1-2; 11 nucleotides line up with TRBD1. The CDR3 length is 14 residues. V was clipped by 4 bases and J by 5 bases; unmatched bases: 4. Germline assignment: CDR1 SGHDT and CDR2 YYEEEE. Written as DNA, the CDR3 is TGTGCCAGCAGCCCGGGACAGGGGGTGTATGGCTACACCTTC. This gives the protein CASSPGQGVYGYTF.

The J gene is TRBJ2-7, the V gene TRBV30; the match to TRBD1 covers 9 bases. CDR3 length: 14 amino acids. Germline trimming cut 5 bases from V and 4 bases from J; bases unmatched to any gene: 9. Germline V gene data show CDR1 as GTSNPN and CDR2 as SVGIG (reference sequence). The chain's CDR3 is CAWGGDRAAYEQYF. In DNA, the CDR3 is TGTGCCTGGGGAGGGGACAGGGCTGCGTACGAGCAGTACTTC.

This chain uses TRBV6-6 with TRBJ2-7; D gene uncertain. Trimming pared 2 bases from V and 2 bases from J, leaving 4 bases between. This CDR3 region has 12 residues. CDR1 MNHNY and CDR2 SVGAGI come from the germline V gene (reference sequence). CDR3 amino acids: CASSYRPYEQYF. The CDR3 DNA follows: TGTGCCAGCAGTTACCGTCCCTACGAGCAGTACTTC.